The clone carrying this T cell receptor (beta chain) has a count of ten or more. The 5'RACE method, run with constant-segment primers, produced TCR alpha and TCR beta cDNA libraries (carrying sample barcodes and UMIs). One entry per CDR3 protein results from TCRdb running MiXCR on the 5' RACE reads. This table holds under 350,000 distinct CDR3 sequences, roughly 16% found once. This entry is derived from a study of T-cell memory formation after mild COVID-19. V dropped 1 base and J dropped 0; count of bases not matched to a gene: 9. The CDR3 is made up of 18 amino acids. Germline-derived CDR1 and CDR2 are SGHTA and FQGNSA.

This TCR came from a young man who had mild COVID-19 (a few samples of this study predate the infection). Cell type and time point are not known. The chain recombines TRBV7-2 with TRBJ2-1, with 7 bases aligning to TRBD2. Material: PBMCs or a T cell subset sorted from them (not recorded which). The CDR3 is CASSLVGRGLSSYNEQFF. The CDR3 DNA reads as TGTGCCAGCAGCTTAGTAGGGAGGGGTCTTAGCTCCTACAATGAGCAGTTCTTC.